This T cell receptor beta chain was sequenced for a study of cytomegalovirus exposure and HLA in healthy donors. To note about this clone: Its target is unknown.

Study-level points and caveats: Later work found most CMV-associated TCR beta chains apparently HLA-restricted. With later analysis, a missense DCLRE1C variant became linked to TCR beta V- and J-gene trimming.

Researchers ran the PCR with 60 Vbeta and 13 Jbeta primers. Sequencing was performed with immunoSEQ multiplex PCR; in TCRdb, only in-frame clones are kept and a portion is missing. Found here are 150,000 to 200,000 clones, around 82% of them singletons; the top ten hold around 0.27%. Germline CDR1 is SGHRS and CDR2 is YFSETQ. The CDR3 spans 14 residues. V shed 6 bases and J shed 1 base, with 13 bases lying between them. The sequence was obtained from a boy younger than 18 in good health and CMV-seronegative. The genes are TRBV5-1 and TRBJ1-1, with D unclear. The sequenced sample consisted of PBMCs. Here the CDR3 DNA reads TGCGCCAGCAAAAGGTCGGGGAGGAACACTGAAGCTTTCTTT. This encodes CASKRSGRNTEAFF.